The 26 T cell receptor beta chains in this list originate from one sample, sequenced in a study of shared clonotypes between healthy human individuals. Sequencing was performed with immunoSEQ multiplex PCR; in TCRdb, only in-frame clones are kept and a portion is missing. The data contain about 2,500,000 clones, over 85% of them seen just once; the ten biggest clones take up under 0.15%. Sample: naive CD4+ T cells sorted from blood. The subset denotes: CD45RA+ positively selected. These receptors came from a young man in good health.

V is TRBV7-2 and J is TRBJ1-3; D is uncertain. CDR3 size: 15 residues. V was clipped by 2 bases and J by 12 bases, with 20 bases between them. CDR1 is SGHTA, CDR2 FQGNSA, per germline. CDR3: CASSLRPGNGDGIYF. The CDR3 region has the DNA TGTGCCAGCAGCTTACGGCCGGGTAACGGAGATGGCATATATTTT.

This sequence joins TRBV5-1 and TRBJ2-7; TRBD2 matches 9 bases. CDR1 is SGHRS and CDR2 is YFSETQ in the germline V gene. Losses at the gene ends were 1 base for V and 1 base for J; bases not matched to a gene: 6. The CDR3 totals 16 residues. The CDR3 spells CASSLLVAGDSYEQYF. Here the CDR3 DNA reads TGCGCCAGCAGCTTGTTGGTAGCGGGGGATTCCTACGAGCAGTACTTC.

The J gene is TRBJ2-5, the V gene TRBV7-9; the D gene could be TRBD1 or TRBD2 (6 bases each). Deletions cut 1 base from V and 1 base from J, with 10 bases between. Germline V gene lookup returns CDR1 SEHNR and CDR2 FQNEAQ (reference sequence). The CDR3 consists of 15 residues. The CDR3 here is CASSLGGTLQETQYF. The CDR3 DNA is TGTGCCAGCAGCTTAGGCGGGACACTCCAAGAGACCCAGTACTTC.

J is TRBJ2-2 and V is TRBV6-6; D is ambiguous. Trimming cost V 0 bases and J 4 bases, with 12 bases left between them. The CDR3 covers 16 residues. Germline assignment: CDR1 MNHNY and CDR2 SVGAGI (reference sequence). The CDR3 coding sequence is TGTGCCAGCAGTTACTCGCAAAGGAAGGGCACCGGGGAGCTGTTTTTT. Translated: CASSYSQRKGTGELFF.

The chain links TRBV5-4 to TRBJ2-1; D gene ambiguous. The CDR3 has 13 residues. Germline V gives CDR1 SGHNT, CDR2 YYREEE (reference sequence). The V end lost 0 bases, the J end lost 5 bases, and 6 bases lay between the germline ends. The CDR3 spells CASSLGGHNEQFF. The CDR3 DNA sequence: TGTGCCAGCAGCTTGGGTGGTCACAATGAGCAGTTCTTC.

DNA for the CDR3: TGTGCCAGCAGTGAAGGGCAGGGAATTGCTTCACCCCTCCACTTT. Protein sequence: CASSEGQGIASPLHF. The V gene is TRBV2, the J gene TRBJ1-6; a possible D gene is TRBD1 (5 bases). The germline gives CDR1 SNHLY, CDR2 FYNNEI. V was shortened by 1 base and J by 9 bases, with 13 bases between the two germline ends. This CDR3 comprises 15 residues. The entire variable domain, with the rest obtained from reference TRBV2 and TRBJ1-6, is as follows: EPEVTQTPSHQVTQMGQEVILRCVPISNHLYFYWYRQILGQKVEFLVSFYNNEISEKSEIFDDQFSVERPDGSNFTLKIRSTKLEDSAMYFCASSEGQGIASPLHFGNGTRLTVT.

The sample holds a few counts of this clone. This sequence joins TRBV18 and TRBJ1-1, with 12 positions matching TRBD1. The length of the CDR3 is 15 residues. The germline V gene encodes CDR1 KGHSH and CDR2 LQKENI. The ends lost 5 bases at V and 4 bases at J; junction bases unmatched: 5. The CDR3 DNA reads TGTGCCAGCTCAGCCGGGACAGGGGGCGGCACTGAAGCTTTCTTT. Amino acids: CASSAGTGGGTEAFF.

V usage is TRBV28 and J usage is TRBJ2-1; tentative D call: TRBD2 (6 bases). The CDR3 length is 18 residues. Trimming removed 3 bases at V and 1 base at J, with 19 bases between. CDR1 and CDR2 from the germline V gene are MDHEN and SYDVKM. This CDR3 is CASSFSYGSGGSYNEQFF. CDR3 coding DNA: TGTGCCAGCAGTTTTAGTTATGGCTCTGGAGGGTCCTACAATGAGCAGTTCTTC.

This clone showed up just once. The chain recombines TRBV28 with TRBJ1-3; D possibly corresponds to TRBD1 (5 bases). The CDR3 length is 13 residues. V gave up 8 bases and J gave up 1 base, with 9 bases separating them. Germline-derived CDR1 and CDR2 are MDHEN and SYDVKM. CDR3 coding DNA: TGTGCCAGCTGTGAGGGGTCTGGAAACACCATATATTTT. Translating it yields CASCEGSGNTIYF.

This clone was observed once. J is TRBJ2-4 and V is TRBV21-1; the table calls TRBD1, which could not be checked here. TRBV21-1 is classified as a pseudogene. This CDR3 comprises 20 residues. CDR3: CASIPRWDRSPKSAKNIQYF. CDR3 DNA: TGTGCCAGCATACCCCGATGGGACAGGAGCCCCAAGTCAGCCAAAAACATTCAGTACTTC.

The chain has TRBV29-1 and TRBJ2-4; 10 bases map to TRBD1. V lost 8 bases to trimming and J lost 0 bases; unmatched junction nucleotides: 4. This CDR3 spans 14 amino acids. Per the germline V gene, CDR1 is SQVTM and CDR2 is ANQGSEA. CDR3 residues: CSHDRGLAKNIQYF. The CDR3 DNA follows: TGCAGCCATGACAGGGGGCTAGCCAAAAACATTCAGTACTTC.

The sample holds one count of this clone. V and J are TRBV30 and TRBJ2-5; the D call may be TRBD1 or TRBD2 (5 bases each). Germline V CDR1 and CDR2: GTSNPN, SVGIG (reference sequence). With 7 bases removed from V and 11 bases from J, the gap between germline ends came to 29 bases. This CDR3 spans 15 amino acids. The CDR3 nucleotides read TGTGCCTCCTCCAGGACCCCGACTTCCCTGGGGGAGCAGTACTTC. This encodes CASSRTPTSLGEQYF.

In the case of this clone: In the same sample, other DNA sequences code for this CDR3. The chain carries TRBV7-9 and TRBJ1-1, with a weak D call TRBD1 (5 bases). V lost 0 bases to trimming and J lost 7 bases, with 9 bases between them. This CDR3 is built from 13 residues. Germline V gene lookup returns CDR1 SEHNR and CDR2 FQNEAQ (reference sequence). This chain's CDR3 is CASSLAGQGEAFF. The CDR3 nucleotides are TGTGCCAGCAGCTTAGCGGGGCAGGGTGAAGCTTTCTTT.

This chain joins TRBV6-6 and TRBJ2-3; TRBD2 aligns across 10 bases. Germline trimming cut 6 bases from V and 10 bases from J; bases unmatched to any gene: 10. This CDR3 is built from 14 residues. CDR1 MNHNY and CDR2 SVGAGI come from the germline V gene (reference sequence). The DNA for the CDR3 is TGTGCCAGCAGCCTTAGCGGGGGGAAGGTCGCGCAGTATTTT. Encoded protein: CASSLSGGKVAQYF.

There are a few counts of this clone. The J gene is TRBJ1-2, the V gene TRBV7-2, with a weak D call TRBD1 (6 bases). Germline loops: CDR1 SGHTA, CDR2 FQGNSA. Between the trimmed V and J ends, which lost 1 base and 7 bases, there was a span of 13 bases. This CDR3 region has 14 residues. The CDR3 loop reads CASSLGGGISGYTF. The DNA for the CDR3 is TGTGCCAGCAGCTTAGGCGGGGGCATCTCTGGCTACACCTTC.

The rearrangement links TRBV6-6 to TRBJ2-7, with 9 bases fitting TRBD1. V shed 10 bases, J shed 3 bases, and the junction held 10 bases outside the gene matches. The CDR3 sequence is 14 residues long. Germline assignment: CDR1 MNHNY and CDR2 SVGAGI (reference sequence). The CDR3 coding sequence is TGTGCCACCCAGGCGGCGGACAGGGGCTACGAGCAGTACTTC. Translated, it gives CATQAADRGYEQYF.

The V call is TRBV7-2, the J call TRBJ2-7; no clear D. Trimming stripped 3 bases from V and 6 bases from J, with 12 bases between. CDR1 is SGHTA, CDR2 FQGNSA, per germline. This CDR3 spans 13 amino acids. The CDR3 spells CASSLFLGSEQYF. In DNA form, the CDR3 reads TGTGCCAGCAGCTTGTTCTTGGGCAGCGAGCAGTACTTC.

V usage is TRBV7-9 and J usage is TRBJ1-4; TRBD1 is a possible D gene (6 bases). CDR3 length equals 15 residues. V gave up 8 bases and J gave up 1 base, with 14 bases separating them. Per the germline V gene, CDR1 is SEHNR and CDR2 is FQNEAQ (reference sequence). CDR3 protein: CASCRGEQTNEKLFF. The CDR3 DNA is TGTGCCAGCTGTAGGGGGGAACAAACTAATGAAAAACTGTTTTTT.

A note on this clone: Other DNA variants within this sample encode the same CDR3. Here the CDR3 DNA reads TGTGCCTGGAGTGTGTCCAGGGGGAGTGAAAAACTGTTTTTT. The encoded protein is CAWSVSRGSEKLFF. The chain joins TRBV30 to TRBJ1-4, with 7 bases matching TRBD1. With V trimmed by 0 bases and J by 7 bases, 5 bases remained unmatched. Germline V gene data show CDR1 as GTSNPN and CDR2 as SVGIG (reference sequence). The CDR3 runs to 14 residues. The full variable domain, with the rest looked up from reference TRBV30 and TRBJ1-4, is SQTIHQWPATLVQPVGSPLSLECTVEGTSNPNLYWYRQAAGRGLQLLFYSVGIGQISSEVPQNLSASRPQDRQFILSSKKLLLSDSGFYLCAWSVSRGSEKLFFGSGTQLSVL.

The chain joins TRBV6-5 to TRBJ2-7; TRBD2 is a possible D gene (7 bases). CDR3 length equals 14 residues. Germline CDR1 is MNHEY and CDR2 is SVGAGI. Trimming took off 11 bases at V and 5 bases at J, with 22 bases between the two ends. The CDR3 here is CASQRGGAPHEQYF. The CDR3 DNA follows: TGTGCCTCCCAAAGGGGGGGGGCCCCCCACGAGCAGTACTTC.

The DNA for the CDR3 is TGCGCCAGCAGGGGGAGGGGCCAGCAAGATAATAATTCACCCCTCCACTTT. This translates into CASRGRGQQDNNSPLHF. V is TRBV5-1 and J is TRBJ1-6, with a possible D match to TRBD1 (5 bases). This CDR3 spans 17 amino acids. From germline, CDR1 is SGHRS and CDR2 YFSETQ. V lost 5 bases, J lost 5 bases, and 20 bases lay in between. Together with reference TRBV5-1 and TRBJ1-6, the CDR3 gives the full variable domain: KAGVTQTPRYLIKTRGQQVTLSCSPISGHRSVSWYQQTPGQGLQFLFEYFSETQRNKGNFPGRFSGRQFSNSRSEMNVSTLELGDSALYLCASRGRGQQDNNSPLHFGNGTRLTVT.

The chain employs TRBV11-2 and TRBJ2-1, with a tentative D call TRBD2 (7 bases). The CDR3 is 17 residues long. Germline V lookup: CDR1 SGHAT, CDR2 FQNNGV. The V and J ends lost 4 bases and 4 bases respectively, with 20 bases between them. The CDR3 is CASSWGGPIGQYNEQFF. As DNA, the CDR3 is TGTGCCAGCAGCTGGGGGGGGCCGATTGGTCAATACAATGAGCAGTTCTTC.

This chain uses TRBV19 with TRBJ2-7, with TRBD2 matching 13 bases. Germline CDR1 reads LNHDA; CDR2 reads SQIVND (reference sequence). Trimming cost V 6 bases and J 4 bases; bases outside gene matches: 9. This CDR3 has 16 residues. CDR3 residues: CASSSSTSGRSYEQYF. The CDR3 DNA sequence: TGTGCCAGTAGCTCCTCGACTAGCGGGAGGTCGTACGAGCAGTACTTC.

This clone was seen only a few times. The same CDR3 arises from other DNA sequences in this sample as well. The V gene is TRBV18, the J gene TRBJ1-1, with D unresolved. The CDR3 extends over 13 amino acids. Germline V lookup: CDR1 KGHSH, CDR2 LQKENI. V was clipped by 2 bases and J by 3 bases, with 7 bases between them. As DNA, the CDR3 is TGTGCCAGCTCACCAGGGGTCGACACTGAAGCTTTCTTT. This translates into CASSPGVDTEAFF.

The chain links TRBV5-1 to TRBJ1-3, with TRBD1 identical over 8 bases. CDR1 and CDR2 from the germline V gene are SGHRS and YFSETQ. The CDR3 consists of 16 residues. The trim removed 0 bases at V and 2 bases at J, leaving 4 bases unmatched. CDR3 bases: TGCGCCAGCAGCTTGGGGACAGGGAGTGCTGGAAACACCATATATTTT. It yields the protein CASSLGTGSAGNTIYF.

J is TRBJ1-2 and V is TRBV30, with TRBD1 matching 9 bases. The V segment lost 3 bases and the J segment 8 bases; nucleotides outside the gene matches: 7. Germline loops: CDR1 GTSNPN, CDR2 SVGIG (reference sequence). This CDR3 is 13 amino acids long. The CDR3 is CAWSRTGVTGYTF. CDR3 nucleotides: TGTGCCTGGAGCCGGACAGGGGTTACGGGCTACACCTTC.